The next 16 T cell receptor beta chains were all read from a single sample in a study of blood T cell repertoires in COVID-19. Sequencing used immunoSEQ multiplex PCR; TCRdb keeps in-frame clones, though not all of them. The data show about 240,000 clones, about 80% seen once. Sequences were obtained from peripheral blood. Source of these receptors: a man under 40 who had recovered from COVID-19.

J is TRBJ2-3 and V is TRBV19; possibly TRBD2 for D (6 bases). This CDR3 has 15 residues. The V end lost 4 bases, the J end lost 2 bases, and 13 bases lay between the germline ends. The germline CDR1 and CDR2 sequences are LNHDA and SQIVND (reference sequence). The DNA for the CDR3 is TGTGCCAGTAGTACCGTTAGCGGAGACACAGATACGCAGTATTTT. As protein: CASSTVSGDTDTQYF.

This clone has more than one count but fewer than ten. V usage is TRBV5-4 and J usage is TRBJ1-1; TRBD1 is a possible D gene (5 bases). The germline gives CDR1 SGHNT, CDR2 YYREEE (reference sequence). The CDR3 is made up of 15 amino acids. Trimming cost V 5 bases and J 0 bases, with 14 bases left between them. DNA of the CDR3: TGTGCCAGCAGTCCGGCAGGGCGCATGAACACTGAAGCTTTCTTT. It specifies CASSPAGRMNTEAFF.

The table lists this clone with many counts. The chain recombines TRBV10-1 with TRBJ1-5; 7 positions match TRBD1. J gave up 2 bases and V 2 bases, and 6 bases lay outside the gene matches. CDR3 size: 16 residues. CDR1 is WNHNN and CDR2 is SYGVQD in the germline V gene (reference sequence). For the CDR3, the DNA is TGCGCCAGCAGTGAGGCCACAGGGGTGGGCAATCAGCCCCAGCATTTT. The encoded protein is CASSEATGVGNQPQHF.

The chain combines TRBV6-1 with TRBJ2-7, with 7 nucleotides matching TRBD1. There are 16 residues in the CDR3. V lost 3 bases and J lost 0; bases outside the gene matches: 8. The germline gives CDR1 MNHNS, CDR2 SASEGT. The CDR3 reads CASSDSGTARSYEQYV. The CDR3 bases are TGTGCCAGCAGTGATTCCGGGACAGCCCGCTCCTACGAGCAGTACGTC.

The CDR3 here is CASSLADGGTDTQYF. The CDR3, as DNA: TGTGCCAGCAGCTTAGCCGACGGGGGAACAGATACGCAGTATTTT. The chain recombines TRBV7-6 with TRBJ2-3, with TRBD2 as a possible D gene (6 bases). V lost 0 bases and J lost 3, with 10 bases in between. In germline, CDR1 is SGHVS, CDR2 FNYEAQ. This CDR3 has 15 residues.

The V and J genes are TRBV5-1 and TRBJ1-2; TRBD1 might be the D (6 bases). CDR1 and CDR2 (germline): SGHRS, YFSETQ. V lost 4 bases and J lost 8, with 15 bases in between. The CDR3 has 13 amino acids. CDR3 DNA sequence: TGCGCCAGCAGCGTTTCCAGGGGTAGCGGCTACACCTTC. Its translation is CASSVSRGSGYTF. The variable domain in full, with the rest retrieved from reference TRBV5-1 and TRBJ1-2, is KAGVTQTPRYLIKTRGQQVTLSCSPISGHRSVSWYQQTPGQGLQFLFEYFSETQRNKGNFPGRFSGRQFSNSRSEMNVSTLELGDSALYLCASSVSRGSGYTFGSGTRLTVV.

This chain connects TRBV29-1 to TRBJ2-1, with 10 bases identical to TRBD1. This CDR3 spans 14 amino acids. Losses at the gene ends were 5 bases for V and 7 bases for J; bases not matched to a gene: 8. Germline V gene data show CDR1 as SQVTM and CDR2 as ANQGSEA. The CDR3 coding sequence is TGCAGCGTTAAGAGACAGGGGGCGAAAAATGAGCAGTTCTTC. Translating it yields CSVKRQGAKNEQFF.

This sequence joins TRBV15 and TRBJ2-7; D unresolved. This CDR3 is 13 amino acids long. Germline CDR1 reads LNHNV; CDR2 reads YYDKDF (reference sequence). V lost 0 bases to trimming and J lost 6 bases, with 9 bases between them. CDR3 sequence: CATSRDVAREQYV. DNA for the CDR3: TGTGCCACCAGCAGAGATGTAGCCCGCGAGCAGTACGTC.

In regard to this clone: Distinct nucleotide sequences in the sample also encode this CDR3. This rearrangement joins TRBV18 to TRBJ2-3; TRBD2 aligns across 16 bases. Germline values: CDR1 KGHSH, CDR2 LQKENI. The CDR3 covers 18 residues. V dropped 1 base and J dropped 2; count of bases not matched to a gene: 3. CDR3 protein: CASSPLGLAGGTTDTQYF. The CDR3 bases are TGTGCCAGCTCACCACTGGGACTAGCGGGGGGGACCACAGATACGCAGTATTTT. The full variable domain, in which reference TRBV18 and TRBJ2-3 provide the parts outside the CDR3, is NAGVMQNPRHLVRRRGQEARLRCSPMKGHSHVYWYRQLPEEGLKFMVYLQKENIIDESGMPKERFSAEFPKEGPSILRIQQVVRGDSAAYFCASSPLGLAGGTTDTQYFGPGTRLTVL.

This clone was recorded only once. The chain's CDR3 is CASSQWHRPTTYEQYV. As DNA, the CDR3 is TGTGCCAGCAGCCAATGGCACAGACCGACCACCTACGAGCAGTACGTC. The chain uses TRBV14 and TRBJ2-7, with unresolved D. The CDR3 spans 16 residues. The V gene lost 2 bases and the J gene lost 2 bases, with 16 bases spanning the gap. Germline CDR1 is SGHDN and CDR2 is FVKESK.

J is TRBJ2-2 and V is TRBV19; 9 bases align to TRBD1. The CDR3 is 15 residues long. V shed 3 bases, J shed 4 bases, and the junction held 3 bases outside the gene matches. CDR1 is LNHDA, CDR2 SQIVND, per germline (reference sequence). CDR3 protein: CASSIETGGTGELFF. The CDR3 DNA reads TGTGCCAGTAGTATCGAGACAGGGGGCACCGGGGAGCTGTTTTTT.

The chain recombines TRBV3-1 (or the pseudogene TRBV3-2) with TRBJ2-3; 7 nucleotides match TRBD2. The ends lost 3 bases at V and 4 bases at J; junction bases unmatched: 1. Germline V gene sequence: CDR1 LGHDT, CDR2 YNNKEL (reference sequence). The CDR3 length is 13 residues. The CDR3 DNA reads TGTGCCAGCAGCCATAGCGGGTCAGATACGCAGTATTTT. This sequence encodes CASSHSGSDTQYF.

The V call is TRBV2, the J call TRBJ2-5, with D possibly matching TRBD1 (6 bases). Germline assignment: CDR1 SNHLY and CDR2 FYNNEI. This CDR3 spans 12 amino acids. V dropped 8 bases and J dropped 0 bases, with 7 bases sitting between them. In nucleotides, the CDR3 is TGTGCCAGCCGGGACAACCAAGAGACCCAGTACTTC. It is translated as CASRDNQETQYF.

This chain links TRBV3-1 (or the pseudogene TRBV3-2) with TRBJ2-5; 14 bases line up with TRBD2. The V segment lost 0 bases and the J segment 3 bases; nucleotides outside the gene matches: 6. CDR1 is LGHDT, CDR2 YNNKEL, per germline (reference sequence). The CDR3 consists of 18 residues. The CDR3 spells CASSQDTGLAGAKETQYF. The CDR3 coding sequence is TGTGCCAGCAGCCAAGATACGGGACTAGCGGGGGCCAAAGAGACCCAGTACTTC.

In its sample, this clone was seen once. The V and J genes are TRBV4-2 and TRBJ2-1, with 9 bases fitting TRBD1. Per germline, CDR1 LGHNA and CDR2 YNFKEQ. CDR3 length: 16 residues. V lost 6 bases and J lost 0; bases outside the gene matches: 6. For the CDR3, the DNA is TGTGCCAGCAGACAGGGGGCGGGGTACTCCTACAATGAGCAGTTCTTC. Translating gives CASRQGAGYSYNEQFF.

With respect to this clone: The same CDR3 can be traced to other DNA sequences in this sample. The rearrangement links TRBV19 to TRBJ2-7, with D possibly TRBD1 on 6 matching bases. V lost 5 bases, J lost 0 bases, and 17 bases lay in between. Germline CDR1 and CDR2: LNHDA and SQIVND (reference sequence). The CDR3 consists of 16 residues. CDR3 loop: CASSSAQGTSSYEQYV. CDR3 nucleotides: TGTGCCAGTAGTTCGGCACAAGGGACAAGCTCCTACGAGCAGTACGTC.